This T cell receptor (beta chain) was recorded in a study of blood T cell repertoires in COVID-19. Seattle cases were enrolled at active infection and followed longitudinally. V was pared by 8 bases and J by 0 bases, with 11 bases between. This CDR3 comprises 13 residues. Per germline, CDR1 ENHRY and CDR2 SYGVKD. In the source study's methods: Estimation of nucleated cell counts was performed using reference gene primer amplification. The protocol was immunoSEQ multiplex PCR, while the TCRdb copy is restricted to in-frame clones and leaves out a portion. The V and J calls and clone size are taken from that table; D and trimming were inferred from the DNA. The profile shows 250,000 to 350,000 clones, 91% of them singletons.

The origin of this receptor is a woman in her twenties or thirties with COVID-19, enrolled during active disease. V is TRBV10-3 and J is TRBJ2-7; a weak D match, TRBD2 (6 bases). The sample consisted of peripheral blood. CDR3 sequence reads: CAIGGSPSYEQYF. The CDR3 DNA sequence: TGTGCCATCGGAGGGTCGCCCTCCTACGAGCAGTACTTC.